This TCR beta chain is drawn from a study of T cell responses to AZD1222 COVID-19 vaccine. Regarding the study as a whole: Only a handful of AZD1222 recipients, roughly six in all, had baseline seropositivity.

As regards this clone: The target antigen is unknown.

The method was immunoSEQ multiplex PCR; TCRdb's version includes in-frame clones alone and lacks a portion of them. The data contain 45,000 to 60,000 clones, roughly nine tenths of them seen just once; the ten biggest clones take up 3% to 4%. The germline CDR1 and CDR2 sequences are MGHRA and YSYEKL. The CDR3 totals 16 residues. Trimming removed 0 bases from V and 0 bases from J, with 8 bases in between. This clonotype originated in an adult in good health. The source was peripheral blood, collected on day 0 of AZD1222 vaccination. The chain employs TRBV4-1 and TRBJ1-4; D gene ambiguous. CDR3 sequence reads: CASSQDPIATNEKLFF. The CDR3 DNA sequence: TGCGCCAGCAGCCAAGATCCTATCGCAACTAATGAAAAACTGTTTTTT.